This TCR beta chain stems from a study of blood T cells in healthy people across ages (dated by TCRdb to the mid-2010s). In the study overall: In model experiments, template switching captured about one uniquely barcoded TCR beta cDNA molecule for every two T cells. The study measured age-related changes in TCR beta repertoire diversity using deep sequencing normalized with unique cDNA molecular identifiers. The donors were divided into four age groups: young (average approximately 17 years), middle-aged (over 35), aged (about 60) and long-lived (nearly 85). Two additional independent replicas of 1 million unique cDNA reads from the same blood draw were analyzed for two donors (one aged 18 to 30 and one aged 80 or older).

CDR1 and CDR2 (MDHEN, SYDVKM) derive from the germline V gene. V was cut back by 1 base and J by 2 bases, leaving a gap of 11 bases between them. From cysteine to phenylalanine, the CDR3 is 15 amino acids long. Only CDR3 DNA is held: 45 bases, read in frame from base 1. Points on this clonotype: No antigen is known for it. No base-level quality is on record; no much larger clone is a single base apart.

Donors were roughly 40 systemically healthy Caucasian individuals from Russia aged roughly 6 to 95 years. Around 9.9 milliliters of peripheral blood were collected from each donor into EDTA-treated Vacutainer tubes. Ficoll-Paque density-gradient centrifugation was used to isolate PBMCs, with at least 7 million per sample. Trizol reagent was used to extract total RNA from PBMCs, with at least 6 micrograms per sample. For every donor, flow cytometry on a PBMC aliquot measured the percentage of naive CD45RAhigh/CD27high T cells. Preparation of the library involved 5' RACE. Sequencer: Illumina HiSeq 2500. The second PCR ran for roughly 6 to 11 cycles and used a J-beta primer mix along with a sample-barcoded 5' primer. A unique molecular identifier was introduced onto each TCR beta cDNA molecule by a template-switch 5' adaptor carrying 12 random nucleotides. At least 2.5 million CDR3-containing paired-end reads were obtained from each sample. First-strand cDNA synthesis was performed from all RNA using the Mint cDNA synthesis kit, with priming by a TRBC-specific oligonucleotide. After uracil-DNA glycosylase treatment, a first 18-cycle PCR used universal primers M1SS and BC2_uni_R on all cDNA. As for the original processing: For normalization, 1 million high-quality reads were randomly selected from each sample, with every read carrying a distinct molecular identifier. Reads with shared molecular identifiers were discarded instead of being binned into consensus sequences. MiTCR, run with a Q25 quality threshold and the strictest error-elimination algorithm, handled CDR3 identification, clonotype clustering and error correction. A nonparametric unseen species model with Euler transformation was used to estimate a lower bound on total TCR beta diversity. The raw public data were reprocessed by TCRdb itself: fastp quality trimming at Q25, MiXCR clonotype calling, in-frame beta chains only. Entries are consolidated by CDR3 protein sequence, retaining the most common genes and DNA. These V and J calls are TCRdb output, not the study's own analysis. A total of nearly 800,000 distinct CDR3 sequences appear in this sample, more than 20% of them only once. Jointly, the top ten make up under 4.5% of the sample.

The study at large found these results: The percentage of naive T cells measured by flow cytometry correlated strongly with observed TCR beta diversity. Total diversity estimates from one million sequenced T cells were considered lower bounds and underestimates. Compared with the aged group, the long-lived group had more naive CD4+ T cells, fewer expanded clones and increased TCR diversity, suggesting age selection. Donor CMV infection status was unknown, potentially confounding age-related changes in expanded clonotypes. Bulk unsorted PBMC profiling prevented conclusive comparison of naive and antigen-experienced compartments. Observed TCR beta diversity per million T cells fell roughly linearly with age, and a significant reduction was already apparent by age approximately 40.

This same sample was also part of a study on T cells of mothers and their children. The second study also describes: Nine systemically healthy Caucasian individuals, comprising three mothers and their six children, were included as donors. cDNA synthesis consumed the entire amount of extracted RNA, loaded at roughly 1.5 ug RNA in each 15 ul reaction. In the second PCR, the M1S primer introduced both the sample barcodes and 2-4 random nucleotides. Over 8.5 million TCR beta CDR3 reads came from each mother, compared with several million reads from each child. In both related and unrelated pairs, thymic selection shapes the output of TCR recombination in a similar way, with inherited differences having only a minor effect. Normalized repertoire overlap was always slightly but never significantly higher in related than unrelated mother-child pairs. With a sensitivity of about 100 clones per million clonotypes, no persistent microchimeric T cell clones were detected. The study used deep NGS to compare TCR beta repertoires of mothers and children, seeking features distinguishing related mother-child pairs from unrelated individuals. On average, the children were approximately 11 +/- 4 years old, while the mothers were about 37 +/- 4 years old. After adapter ligation with NEBNext reagents, the libraries were sequenced on Illumina HiSeq 2000 with 100+100 nt paired-end reads. Mother and child libraries were prepared a month apart and sequenced in separate runs to prevent cross-contamination. Each donor had between about 450,000 and 2,100,000 distinct TCR beta clonotypes identified. Naive TCR beta clonotypes were estimated from low-frequency clonotypes matched to each donor's FACS-determined naive share, without sorting.

Sequencing was performed on blood. This receptor was taken from a boy between 10 and 17 years old in good health. The chain is assembled from TRBV28 and TRBJ2-5; the D gene is perhaps TRBD1, on 6 matching bases. At the DNA level, the sequence is TGTGCCAGCAGTTTATTTGGGGGCTCTCAAGAGACCCAGTACTTC. Protein translation: CASSLFGGSQETQYF.